These 16 T cell receptor beta chains share one sample of origin, sequenced in a study of shared clonotypes between healthy human individuals. Clones were read by immunoSEQ multiplex PCR, and TCRdb kept only the in-frame ones, dropping some. The data hold 2 million to 3 million clones, with 93% observed a single time. The sample comprised naive CD4+ T cells from PBMCs. Subset indicated: CD45RA+ positively selected. Source of these receptors: a man aged 18 to 30 in good health. Some clones in this sample may be carry-over from other donors' samples.

The chain employs TRBV7-9 and TRBJ2-7, with D possibly TRBD1 on 6 matching bases. The V end lost 5 bases, the J end lost 4 bases, and 18 bases lay between the germline ends. Per the germline V gene, CDR1 is SEHNR and CDR2 is FQNEAQ (reference sequence). The CDR3 is 15 amino acids. The CDR3 region is CASSPRQGISYEQYF. The CDR3 DNA reads TGTGCCAGCAGCCCCCGGCAGGGGATTTCGTACGAGCAGTACTTC.

The chain employs TRBV5-1 and TRBJ2-1; a weak D match, TRBD1 (5 bases). The CDR3 loop spans 19 amino acids. The V end was cut by 0 bases, the J end by 0 bases, with 19 bases between. Germline V gene lookup returns CDR1 SGHRS and CDR2 YFSETQ. The CDR3 loop is CASSLAYARTRSSYNEQFF. The CDR3 DNA sequence: TGCGCCAGCAGCTTGGCCTATGCCCGGACAAGAAGCTCCTACAATGAGCAGTTCTTC.

V is TRBV11-2 and J is TRBJ2-1; D gene ambiguous. The CDR3 sequence is 15 residues long. Between the trimmed V and J ends, which lost 2 bases and 0 bases, there was a span of 8 bases. From germline, CDR1 is SGHAT and CDR2 FQNNGV. In DNA, the CDR3 is TGTGCCAGCAGCTTAATAGCAGTCTCCTACAATGAGCAGTTCTTC. Its translation: CASSLIAVSYNEQFF.

The rearrangement joins TRBV27 to TRBJ2-6; 7 positions agree with TRBD1. The CDR3 length is 18 residues. With 6 bases clipped from V and 0 bases from J, the junction kept 11 bases outside the gene matches. Germline V gives CDR1 MNHEY, CDR2 SMNVEV (reference sequence). The CDR3 is CASRGTDMGFSGANVLTF. The CDR3 DNA reads TGTGCCAGCAGGGGGACAGACATGGGCTTCTCTGGGGCCAACGTCCTGACTTTC.

The rearrangement links TRBV19 to TRBJ2-1; 10 bases align to TRBD2. Germline assignment: CDR1 LNHDA and CDR2 SQIVND (reference sequence). J was trimmed by 8 bases and V by 6 bases; bases with no gene match: 19. The CDR3 contains 18 residues. Here the CDR3 reads CASSAGLASGTIIDEQFF. CDR3 nucleotide sequence: TGTGCCAGTAGCGCGGGACTAGCGTCAGGAACAATAATCGATGAGCAGTTCTTC.

On this clone itself: Additional DNA sequences in this sample encode the identical CDR3. In nucleotides, the CDR3 is TGTGCCATCAGTGAGACGGCGGAAAAACTGTTTTTT. Amino acid sequence: CAISETAEKLFF. This sequence joins TRBV10-3 and TRBJ1-4; D ambiguous. Trimming shortened V by 2 bases and J by 8 bases, and 6 bases separated the two germline ends. The CDR3 loop spans 12 amino acids. Germline V gene sequence: CDR1 ENHRY, CDR2 SYGVKD.

This chain uses TRBV5-1 with TRBJ1-5; the D gene is possibly TRBD1 (6 bases). The CDR3 contains 14 residues. V was clipped by 0 bases and J by 5 bases, with 9 bases between them. CDR1 and CDR2 from the germline V gene are SGHRS and YFSETQ. CDR3 DNA: TGCGCCAGCAGCTTGGGGTCAGGGGATCAGCCCCAGCATTTT. This codes for CASSLGSGDQPQHF.

This chain links TRBV18 with TRBJ2-1; D perhaps matches TRBD1 (7 bases). CDR1 and CDR2 (germline): KGHSH, LQKENI. CDR3 size: 14 residues. V dropped 6 bases and J dropped 10 bases, with 19 bases sitting between them. This CDR3 is CASSPDLQGREQFF. In DNA, the CDR3 is TGTGCCAGCTCGCCCGACTTACAGGGGAGGGAGCAGTTCTTC.

This sequence joins TRBV11-1 and TRBJ2-1, with D possibly being TRBD1 (5 bases). The V gene lost 6 bases and the J gene lost 9 bases, with 12 bases spanning the gap. Per germline, CDR1 SGHAT and CDR2 FQDESV (reference sequence). The CDR3 is made up of 12 amino acids. CDR3 region: CASRGPGGEQFF. The CDR3 DNA is TGTGCCAGCAGGGGGCCTGGCGGTGAGCAGTTCTTC. Together with reference TRBV11-1 and TRBJ2-1, the CDR3 gives the full variable domain: EAEVAQSPRYKITEKSQAVAFWCDPISGHATLYWYRQILGQGPELLVQFQDESVVDDSQLPKDRFSAERLKGVDSTLKIQPAELGDSAMYLCASRGPGGEQFFGPGTRLTVL.

V and J are TRBV5-1 and TRBJ2-1, with TRBD1 matching over 8 bases. The junction had 8 bases not matched to a gene; V was cut back by 0 bases and J by 6 bases. Germline values: CDR1 SGHRS, CDR2 YFSETQ. The CDR3 length is 16 residues. CDR3 loop: CASSLEGQGAGNEQFF. DNA of the CDR3: TGCGCCAGCAGCTTGGAAGGCCAGGGGGCGGGCAATGAGCAGTTCTTC. Full variable domain (rest looked up from reference TRBV5-1 and TRBJ2-1): KAGVTQTPRYLIKTRGQQVTLSCSPISGHRSVSWYQQTPGQGLQFLFEYFSETQRNKGNFPGRFSGRQFSNSRSEMNVSTLELGDSALYLCASSLEGQGAGNEQFFGPGTRLTVL.

This sequence joins TRBV19 and TRBJ1-3; TRBD1 matches at 7 bases. The CDR3 loop spans 18 amino acids. The V and J ends lost 5 bases and 3 bases, in that order; junction bases with no gene match: 16. Germline CDR1 reads LNHDA; CDR2 reads SQIVND (reference sequence). CDR3 residues: CASSSRTGVIGIGNTIYF. CDR3 coding DNA: TGTGCCAGTAGTTCCCGGACAGGCGTCATCGGGATTGGAAACACCATATATTTT.

The J gene is TRBJ1-2, the V gene TRBV13; possible D gene TRBD1, 6 bases. CDR3 length equals 13 residues. The germline CDR1 and CDR2 sequences are PRHDT and FYEKMQ (reference sequence). V was shortened by 4 bases and J by 7 bases, with 13 bases between the two germline ends. The CDR3 bases are TGTGCCAGCAGCTGGACAGAGGGGGGTGGCTACACCTTC. Protein product: CASSWTEGGGYTF. Complete variable domain (other parts from reference TRBV13 and TRBJ1-2): AAGVIQSPRHLIKEKRETATLKCYPIPRHDTVYWYQQGPGQDPQFLISFYEKMQSDKGSIPDRFSAQQFSDYHSELNMSSLELGDSALYFCASSWTEGGGYTFGSGTRLTVV.

This clone was observed once. The chain is built from TRBV6-1 and TRBJ2-4, with 7 bases aligning to TRBD1. Germline V gives CDR1 MNHNS, CDR2 SASEGT. The CDR3 contains 15 residues. The J segment lost 6 bases and the V segment lost 3 bases, leaving 8 bases of the junction unmatched. CDR3 sequence (DNA): TGTGCCAGCAGTGACTACCGGGACAGAATAAACATTCAGTACTTC. Its translation is CASSDYRDRINIQYF.

A word on this clone: The same CDR3 arises from other DNA sequences in this sample as well. The J gene is TRBJ2-2, the V gene TRBV11-3; D uncertain. The CDR3 is made up of 13 amino acids. V was clipped by 1 base and J by 6 bases, with 6 bases between them. Germline CDR1 and CDR2: SGHNT and YENEEA. Here the CDR3 reads CASSLGVAGELFF. CDR3 nucleotides: TGTGCCAGCAGCTTAGGGGTCGCCGGGGAGCTGTTTTTT. Drawing the rest from reference TRBV11-3 and TRBJ2-2, the complete variable domain is EAGVVQSPRYKIIEKKQPVAFWCNPISGHNTLYWYLQNLGQGPELLIRYENEEAVDDSQLPKDRFSAERLKGVDSTLKIQPAELGDSAVYLCASSLGVAGELFFGEGSRLTVL.

This sequence joins TRBV7-9 and TRBJ2-1; D unclear. CDR1 is SEHNR and CDR2 is FQNEAQ in the germline V gene (reference sequence). This CDR3 spans 12 amino acids. V was cut by 7 bases and J by 8 bases, with 12 bases left in between. The CDR3 nucleotides are TGTGCCAGCACCAAAACCACCCATGAGCAGTTCTTC. Translating gives CASTKTTHEQFF.

This chain uses TRBV27 with TRBJ2-7; weak D call: TRBD2 (5 bases). The germline CDR1 and CDR2 sequences are MNHEY and SMNVEV (reference sequence). This CDR3 is built from 13 residues. Trimming removed 4 bases from V and 7 bases from J, with 14 bases in between. This CDR3 is CASSWAGRGEQYF. CDR3 bases: TGTGCCAGCAGTTGGGCAGGCCGGGGAGAGCAGTACTTC.